One and the same sample provided the 16 T cell receptor beta chains below, sequenced in a study of T cell responses to AZD1222 COVID-19 vaccine. The assay was immunoSEQ multiplex PCR, and TCRdb's table has in-frame clones only and misses some. The table has around 130,000 clones, 88% seen once. This specimen consisted of peripheral blood, obtained on day 0 of MenACWY control vaccination. The receptors were sampled from an adult in good health.

The chain has TRBV2 and TRBJ2-2, with 8 bases aligning to TRBD1. The CDR3 is 15 amino acids. V shed 4 bases, J shed 6 bases, and the junction held 7 bases outside the gene matches. Per germline, CDR1 SNHLY and CDR2 FYNNEI. DNA for the CDR3: TGTGCCAGCAGTGGTTTCAGGGGGCGAGCCGGGGAGCTGTTTTTT. Its translation: CASSGFRGRAGELFF.

The chain couples TRBV18 to TRBJ1-5; D unclear. CDR3 size: 12 residues. Trimming removed 4 bases at V and 4 bases at J, with 5 bases between. Per germline, CDR1 KGHSH and CDR2 LQKENI. The CDR3 DNA reads TGTGCCAGCTCACAACGAAATCAGCCCCAGCATTTT. Translating gives CASSQRNQPQHF.

The chain employs TRBV28 and TRBJ1-1; 7 positions agree with TRBD1. The V gene end was trimmed by 6 bases and the J gene end by 10 bases; junction bases not matched to a gene: 14. CDR1 is MDHEN, CDR2 SYDVKM, per germline. The CDR3 consists of 14 residues. The CDR3 reads CASRAGTVKMAAFF. As DNA, the CDR3 is TGTGCCAGCAGGGCCGGGACAGTCAAAATGGCAGCTTTCTTT.

The rearrangement links TRBV6-5 to TRBJ1-5; D unresolved. This CDR3 spans 14 amino acids. V was pared by 7 bases and J by 4 bases, with 14 bases between. Germline V gene data show CDR1 as MNHEY and CDR2 as SVGAGI. CDR3 in amino acids: CASKLYGWNQPQHF. As DNA, the CDR3 is TGTGCCAGCAAACTCTACGGGTGGAATCAGCCCCAGCATTTT.

J is TRBJ1-2 and V is TRBV12-3 or TRBV12-4, with D possibly matching TRBD1 (5 bases). There are 12 residues in the CDR3. V lost 5 bases, J lost 4 bases, and 8 bases lay in between. CDR3 sequence reads: CASSHRFYGYTF. Written as DNA, the CDR3 is TGTGCCAGCAGTCACAGGTTCTATGGCTACACCTTC.

V usage is TRBV10-3 and J usage is TRBJ1-1; 11 nucleotides align to TRBD1. The junction had 5 bases not matched to a gene; V was cut back by 7 bases and J by 1 base. The CDR3 totals 15 residues. Germline lookup yields CDR1 ENHRY and CDR2 SYGVKD. CDR3 residues: CAINSGQGANTEAFF. The CDR3, as DNA: TGTGCCATCAATTCCGGACAGGGGGCGAACACTGAAGCTTTCTTT.

The chain couples TRBV21-1 to TRBJ2-7; the table's D call, TRBD2, was not checked against the DNA. TRBV21-1 is classified as a pseudogene. The CDR3 covers 15 residues. The CDR3 spells CASNGLAGVVHEQYF. CDR3 sequence (DNA): TGTGCCAGCAACGGACTAGCGGGAGTGGTCCACGAGCAGTACTTC.

This chain links TRBV7-9 with TRBJ1-2; the D is unclear. Germline CDR1 reads SEHNR; CDR2 reads FQNEAQ (reference sequence). The CDR3 is 13 residues long. The V gene lost 1 base and the J gene lost 4 bases, with 7 bases spanning the gap. CDR3 in amino acids: CASSLGLAYGYTF. In DNA form, the CDR3 reads TGTGCCAGCAGCTTAGGACTAGCCTATGGCTACACCTTC.

The chain carries TRBV7-8 and TRBJ2-7; 8 positions agree with TRBD2. The ends lost 10 bases at V and 4 bases at J; junction bases unmatched: 9. The CDR3 is 13 amino acids. Germline CDR1 SGHVS, CDR2 FQNEAQ. The CDR3 loop is CATRSGSIYEQYF. As DNA, the CDR3 is TGTGCCACCCGGAGCGGGAGCATTTACGAGCAGTACTTC.

The chain is built from TRBV27 and TRBJ2-5; D is unclear. Germline loops: CDR1 MNHEY, CDR2 SMNVEV (reference sequence). Trimming took 6 bases from V and 1 from J, leaving 0 bases between them. This CDR3 region has 10 residues. The DNA for the CDR3 is TGTGCCAGCAGCCAAGAGACCCAGTACTTC. This sequence encodes CASSQETQYF.

The CDR3 nucleotides read TGTGCCAGCAGCTTGGGACGGTCCTACGAGCAGTACTTC. It encodes CASSLGRSYEQYF. The chain has TRBV11-3 and TRBJ2-7, with D possibly being TRBD1 or TRBD2 (5 bases each). Trimming removed 3 bases from V and 1 base from J, with 7 bases in between. The length of the CDR3 is 13 residues. CDR1 is SGHNT, CDR2 YENEEA, per germline.

This chain links TRBV4-2 with TRBJ1-3; tentative D call: TRBD1 (5 bases). The CDR3 extends over 12 amino acids. The germline gives CDR1 LGHNA, CDR2 YNFKEQ. For the CDR3, the DNA is TGTGCTTCCAGGGACGGCGGAAACACCATATATTTT. Translated, it gives CASRDGGNTIYF.

The chain couples TRBV7-2 to TRBJ2-7; tentatively, D is TRBD2 (5 bases). CDR1 is SGHTA, CDR2 FQGNSA, per germline. V shed 5 bases and J shed 3 bases, with 8 bases lying between them. The CDR3 consists of 12 residues. This CDR3 is CASSRRYYEQYF. As DNA, the CDR3 is TGTGCCAGCAGCCGGAGGTACTACGAGCAGTACTTC.

The V gene is TRBV5-6, the J gene TRBJ2-6; a possible D gene is TRBD2 (7 bases). There are 19 residues in the CDR3. Germline CDR1 SGHDT, CDR2 YYEEEE. V was shortened by 4 bases and J by 1 base, with 21 bases between the two germline ends. The CDR3 loop reads CASSGRGGGPYSGANVLTF. The CDR3 DNA reads TGTGCCAGCAGCGGGAGGGGGGGCGGACCCTATTCTGGGGCCAACGTCCTGACTTTC.

The rearrangement uses TRBV5-1 and TRBJ1-5; 9 nucleotides agree with TRBD1. The CDR3 has 13 amino acids. The germline V gene has CDR1 SGHRS and CDR2 YFSETQ. Trimming cost V 4 bases and J 6 bases; bases outside gene matches: 2. The CDR3 DNA follows: TGCGCCAGCAGCGCGACAGGGGGTCAGCCCCAGCATTTT. Translated: CASSATGGQPQHF.

The chain recombines TRBV12-3 or TRBV12-4 with TRBJ1-4; D gene uncertain. This CDR3 comprises 11 residues. V dropped 1 base and J dropped 7 bases, with 1 base sitting between them. The CDR3 reads CASSLVEKLFF. In nucleotides, the CDR3 is TGTGCCAGCAGTTTAGTTGAAAAACTGTTTTTT.